Shown below are 15 T cell receptor beta chains from a single sample sequenced in a study of shared clonotypes between healthy human individuals. Measured with immunoSEQ multiplex PCR; TCRdb has only the in-frame clones, and not every one. The sample lists fewer than 1.4 million clones; around three quarters were seen once. The sample was memory CD4+ T cells from PBMCs. Specified subset: CD45RA-negative fraction. These receptors all stem from a man aged 18 to 30 in good health. Some clones in this sample may be carry-over from other donors' samples.

The V gene is TRBV6-5, the J gene TRBJ1-2; D may be TRBD1 (5 bases). V was shortened by 6 bases and J by 10 bases, with 18 bases between the two germline ends. This CDR3 spans 13 amino acids. The germline V gene encodes CDR1 MNHEY and CDR2 SVGAGI. The CDR3: CASRRDGGAVYTF. In nucleotides, the CDR3 is TGTGCCAGCAGGCGGGACGGTGGGGCTGTCTACACCTTC.

This rearrangement joins TRBV4-2 to TRBJ2-5; 9 bases map to TRBD2. This CDR3 is 18 amino acids long. V shed 3 bases and J 4 bases; nucleotides not matched to a gene: 15. From germline, CDR1 is LGHNA and CDR2 YNFKEQ. The chain's CDR3 is CASSHLGLAGGRPETQYF. In nucleotides, the CDR3 is TGTGCCAGCAGCCACTTGGGACTAGCCGGTGGACGTCCAGAGACCCAGTACTTC.

The rearrangement uses TRBV18 and TRBJ1-2; a weak D match, TRBD1 (5 bases). The germline V and J ends were trimmed by 6 bases and 6 bases, with 23 bases remaining between them. The CDR3 is 16 residues long. Germline V gene sequence: CDR1 KGHSH, CDR2 LQKENI. CDR3 loop: CASSPLPPGPGDGYTF. The CDR3 nucleotides are TGTGCCAGCTCCCCTCTTCCACCGGGGCCCGGAGATGGCTACACCTTC. Looking up the rest from reference TRBV18 and TRBJ1-2 gives the full variable domain: NAGVMQNPRHLVRRRGQEARLRCSPMKGHSHVYWYRQLPEEGLKFMVYLQKENIIDESGMPKERFSAEFPKEGPSILRIQQVVRGDSAAYFCASSPLPPGPGDGYTFGSGTRLTVV.

There are a few counts of this clone. The rearrangement links TRBV14 to TRBJ2-5; 7 bases line up with TRBD1. With 2 bases clipped from V and 3 bases from J, the junction kept 3 bases outside the gene matches. The CDR3 sequence is 14 residues long. Germline values: CDR1 SGHDN, CDR2 FVKESK. The CDR3 loop is CASSQPGTEETQYF. In DNA, the CDR3 is TGTGCCAGCAGCCAACCTGGGACAGAAGAGACCCAGTACTTC.

The CDR3 region has the DNA TGTGCCAGCAGCGTAGACATAGCGGGGACCTACGAGCAGTACTTC. Residues: CASSVDIAGTYEQYF. J is TRBJ2-7 and V is TRBV9, with 8 bases that match TRBD2. The CDR3 is 15 residues long. The germline CDR1 and CDR2 sequences are SGDLS and YYNGEE. V shed 0 bases and J 2 bases; nucleotides not matched to a gene: 4.

The V call is TRBV7-2, the J call TRBJ2-7, with 7 bases fitting TRBD1. Germline V lookup: CDR1 SGHTA, CDR2 FQGNSA. The CDR3 is made up of 15 amino acids. The V gene end was trimmed by 1 base and the J gene end by 0 bases; junction bases not matched to a gene: 3. CDR3 residues: CASSLGRGYSYEQYF. In DNA, the CDR3 is TGTGCCAGCAGCTTAGGCAGGGGGTACTCCTACGAGCAGTACTTC.

The chain has TRBV6-1 and TRBJ1-1; D remains unclear. Germline loops: CDR1 MNHNS, CDR2 SASEGT. The length of the CDR3 is 11 residues. Trimming removed 5 bases from V and 11 bases from J, with 12 bases in between. CDR3 loop: CASSPIGWAFF. DNA for the CDR3: TGTGCCAGCAGTCCGATAGGGTGGGCTTTCTTT.

This clone was observed a single time. The chain has TRBV5-1 and TRBJ2-2, with 13 bases matching TRBD2. With V trimmed by 3 bases and J by 6 bases, 2 bases remained unmatched. The CDR3 spans 15 residues. Germline V gene sequence: CDR1 SGHRS, CDR2 YFSETQ. The CDR3 loop reads CASSSLAGGAGELFF. For the CDR3, the DNA is TGCGCCAGCAGCTCACTAGCGGGAGGGGCCGGGGAGCTGTTTTTT.

This chain connects TRBV7-2 to TRBJ2-1; maybe TRBD1 (5 bases). The CDR3 extends over 16 amino acids. Trimming stripped 0 bases from V and 0 bases from J, with 9 bases between. From germline, CDR1 is SGHTA and CDR2 FQGNSA. DNA for the CDR3: TGTGCCAGCAGCTTAGCGGGGCAGAGCTCCTACAATGAGCAGTTCTTC. Its translation: CASSLAGQSSYNEQFF.

V is TRBV2 and J is TRBJ2-2, with 8 bases that match TRBD1. The CDR3 runs to 17 residues. CDR1 and CDR2 from the germline V gene are SNHLY and FYNNEI. The J segment lost 9 bases and the V segment lost 3 bases, leaving 15 bases of the junction unmatched. The CDR3 nucleotides read TGTGCCAGCAGTGACCCCGACAGGGGCAACGTACGATGGGAGCTGTTTTTT. Protein product: CASSDPDRGNVRWELFF.

The chain combines TRBV19 with TRBJ2-6; D unresolved. The CDR3 is made up of 15 amino acids. V lost 4 bases, J lost 0 bases, and 7 bases lay in between. Germline V CDR1 and CDR2: LNHDA, SQIVND (reference sequence). CDR3 DNA: TGTGCCAGTAGTACCCGGGCCTCTGGGGCCAACGTCCTGACTTTC. Its translation: CASSTRASGANVLTF.

This chain joins TRBV9 and TRBJ2-7; either TRBD1 or TRBD2 may fit D (6 bases each). Germline assignment: CDR1 SGDLS and CDR2 YYNGEE. The CDR3 is 15 amino acids. Trimming pared 0 bases from V and 4 bases from J, leaving 14 bases between. CDR3 in DNA: TGTGCCAGCAGCGTAGCTTTGGGGGGCGGGTACGAGCAGTACTTC. This translates into CASSVALGGGYEQYF.

On this clone: Other DNA sequences in this sample translate to the same CDR3. The chain recombines TRBV27 with TRBJ1-5; 10 positions agree with TRBD1. CDR3 size: 16 residues. The trim removed 0 bases at V and 6 bases at J, leaving 5 bases unmatched. Per the germline V gene, CDR1 is MNHEY and CDR2 is SMNVEV (reference sequence). Here the CDR3 reads CASSLSGQGYGQPQHF. The CDR3 coding sequence is TGTGCCAGCAGTTTATCGGGACAGGGGTACGGTCAGCCCCAGCATTTT.

On this clone itself: Other DNA sequences in this sample translate to the same CDR3. J is TRBJ1-1 and V is TRBV11-3; D not certain. The germline V gene has CDR1 SGHNT and CDR2 YENEEA. The CDR3 is 13 amino acids. With 1 base removed from V and 2 bases from J, the gap between germline ends came to 5 bases. CDR3 sequence (DNA): TGTGCCAGCAGCTTAGTCCCCAACACTGAAGCTTTCTTT. This codes for CASSLVPNTEAFF. The whole variable domain, remainder taken from reference TRBV11-3 and TRBJ1-1, is EAGVVQSPRYKIIEKKQPVAFWCNPISGHNTLYWYLQNLGQGPELLIRYENEEAVDDSQLPKDRFSAERLKGVDSTLKIQPAELGDSAVYLCASSLVPNTEAFFGQGTRLTVV.

The genes are TRBV10-3 and TRBJ1-2; D is possibly TRBD1 (5 bases). Germline CDR1 and CDR2: ENHRY and SYGVKD. This CDR3 region has 16 residues. V was clipped by 3 bases and J by 4 bases, with 18 bases between them. Here the CDR3 DNA reads TGTGCCATCAGTGATCTGACAGCTAAGAGAAGCTATGGCTACACCTTC. Translated: CAISDLTAKRSYGYTF.